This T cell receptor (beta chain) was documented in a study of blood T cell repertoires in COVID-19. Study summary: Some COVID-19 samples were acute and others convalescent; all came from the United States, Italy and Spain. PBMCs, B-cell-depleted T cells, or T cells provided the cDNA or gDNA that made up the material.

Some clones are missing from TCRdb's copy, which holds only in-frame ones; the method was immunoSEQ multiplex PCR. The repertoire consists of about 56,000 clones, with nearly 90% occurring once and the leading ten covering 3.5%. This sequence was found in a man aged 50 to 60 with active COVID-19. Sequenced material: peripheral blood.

The CDR3 region has the DNA TGTGCCAGCAGCGTAGGTACAGGGTACAATGAGCAGTTCTTC. Protein product: CASSVGTGYNEQFF. J is TRBJ2-1 and V is TRBV9, with D tentatively TRBD1 (6 bases). In germline, CDR1 is SGDLS, CDR2 YYNGEE. V lost 0 bases to trimming and J lost 4 bases, with 8 bases between them. The CDR3 is 14 residues long.